This is a list of T cell receptor beta chains from one sample in a study of blood T cell repertoires in COVID-19. Here immunoSEQ multiplex PCR was the method, and the copy in TCRdb shows in-frame clones only, minus some. The repertoire holds about 310,000 clones, 90% seen once, with 1% in the top ten. The sample comprised peripheral blood. The receptors come from a woman aged 40 to 50 with COVID-19, enrolled during active disease. CDR3s include the opening cysteine and the closing phenylalanine or tryptophan.

TRBV19 CASSMGQGSLETQYF
TRBV7-3 CASSRTGDYGYTF
TRBV6-6 CASGVGTLYNEQFF
TRBV19 CASSQQLTATNEKLFF
TRBV25-1 CASSAPSQETQYF
TRBV5-6 CASSLVGSGGSQYF
TRBV11-2 CASSPRRGADNSPLHF
TRBV12-3/TRBV12-4 CASREQGRRGYTF
TRBV28 CASSLEGAGYTEAFF
TRBV20-1 CSASASGNEQFF